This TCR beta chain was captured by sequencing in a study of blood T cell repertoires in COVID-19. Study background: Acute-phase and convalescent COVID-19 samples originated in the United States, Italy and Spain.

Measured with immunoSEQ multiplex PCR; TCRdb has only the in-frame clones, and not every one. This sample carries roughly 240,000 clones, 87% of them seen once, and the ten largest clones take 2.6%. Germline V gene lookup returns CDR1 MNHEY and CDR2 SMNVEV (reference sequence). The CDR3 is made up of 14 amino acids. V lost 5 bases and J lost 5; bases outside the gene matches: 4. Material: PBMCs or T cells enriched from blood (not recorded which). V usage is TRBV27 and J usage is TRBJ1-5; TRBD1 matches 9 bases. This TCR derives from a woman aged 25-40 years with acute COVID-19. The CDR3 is CASSHDRGDQPQHF. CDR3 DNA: TGTGCCAGCAGTCACGACAGGGGGGATCAGCCCCAGCATTTT.